The rows below give T cell receptor beta chains drawn from one sample of a study of OX40 agonist ivuxolimab in advanced cancers. The protocol was immunoSEQ multiplex PCR, while the TCRdb copy is restricted to in-frame clones and leaves out a portion. The top ten clones hold around 12% of a sample with tens of thousands of clones, 80% to 90% of them seen once. Sequences were derived from CD4+ or CD8+ T cells sorted from blood, sampled in a trial of the OX40 agonist ivuxolimab. Source of these receptors: an adult with an advanced solid tumor such as melanoma, head and neck, liver or kidney cancer. Each CDR3 is given with its conserved first and last residue. A D gene is named only where the DNA matches it firmly. Size values are once, few and many counts, or a class for expanded clones, and some rows have none.

>TRBV6-1|TRBJ1-3|16|-|TRBD1
CASSEGTVLSGNTIYF
TGTGCCAGCAGTGAGGGGACAGTACTCTCTGGAAACACCATATATTTT
>TRBV6-1|TRBJ1-1|14|-|-
CASSPRGGRTEAFF
TGTGCCAGCAGCCCCCGGGGGGGAAGGACTGAAGCTTTCTTT
>TRBV11-2|TRBJ1-2|17|-|-
CASSLDPATALYYGYTF
TGTGCCAGCAGCTTAGATCCGGCGACAGCCCTCTACTATGGCTACACCTTC
>TRBV6-9|TRBJ1-5|13|-|TRBD1
CASKGQGIQPQHF
TGTGCCAGCAAAGGACAGGGGATTCAGCCCCAGCATTTT
>TRBV30|TRBJ2-1|13|-|-
CAWRPPGYNEQFF
TGTGCCTGGAGGCCACCGGGCTACAATGAGCAGTTCTTC
>TRBV7-8|TRBJ2-6|15|-|-
CASSSTRSGANVLTF
TGTGCCAGCAGCTCTACCCGCTCTGGGGCCAACGTCCTGACTTTC
>TRBV4-2|TRBJ2-7|15|-|-
CASSQGLAGSYEQYF
TGTGCCAGCAGCCAAGGGTTAGCCGGCTCCTACGAGCAGTACTTC
>TRBV7-9|TRBJ2-7|13|once|-
CASSSASSYEQYF
TGTGCCAGCAGCTCAGCAAGCTCCTACGAGCAGTACTTC
>TRBV7-9|TRBJ2-1|17|-|TRBD2
CASSNNAASGSYNEQFF
TGTGCCAGCAGCAACAACGCCGCTAGCGGGAGCTACAATGAGCAGTTCTTC
>TRBV25-1|TRBJ2-3|12|-|TRBD2
CASSLTSDVKYF
TGTGCCAGCAGTCTAACTAGCGATGTTAAGTATTTT